This TCR beta chain was identified during a study of T-cell memory formation after mild COVID-19. TCRdb redid the calling of the 5' RACE reads with MiXCR, one entry per CDR3 protein. This repertoire shows 500,000 to 650,000 distinct CDR3 sequences, less than 25% found once; its top ten account for around 9.2%. CDR1 is SGHRS, CDR2 YFSETQ, per germline. CDR3 length: 15 amino acids. V trimming: 6 bases; J trimming: 7 bases; junction bases outside the gene matches: 9. Sample: PBMCs or a T cell subset sorted from them (not recorded which). The chain carries TRBV5-1 and TRBJ1-4; 10 bases map to TRBD1. This receptor was obtained from an adult woman who had mild COVID-19 (a few samples of this study predate the infection). Cell type and time point are not known. The DNA of the CDR3 is TGCGCCAGCACCCCCGTCGGGACAGGGGTTGAAAAACTGTTTTTT. Encoded protein: CASTPVGTGVEKLFF.